The entry below gives a single T cell receptor beta chain sequence along with its context. The antigen remains undetermined. Germline loops: CDR1 SNHLY, CDR2 FYNNEI. The CDR3 runs 16 residues. Unmatched junction bases numbered 13, after V lost 8 bases and J lost 2 bases. Use of 60 Vbeta and 13 Jbeta primers characterized the PCR. The assay was immunoSEQ multiplex PCR, and TCRdb's table has in-frame clones only and misses some. The data show 75,000 to 100,000 clones, more than 65% seen once. The data originate from a study of cytomegalovirus exposure and HLA in healthy donors. Across the whole study: The study's early data release held approximately 91 million unique TCRs from HLA-typed donors. Overall study results and limits: Most TCR sequences were seen very rarely across donors, but some public TCRs occurred in many.

Sequenced input: PBMCs. The chain carries TRBV2 and TRBJ2-3, with TRBD2 matching 7 bases. This receptor was taken from a man aged 60-69 years in good health and CMV-seronegative. The CDR3 spells CASFREASRSTDTQYF. CDR3 bases: TGTGCCAGCTTTCGGGAGGCTAGCAGATCCACAGATACGCAGTATTTT.